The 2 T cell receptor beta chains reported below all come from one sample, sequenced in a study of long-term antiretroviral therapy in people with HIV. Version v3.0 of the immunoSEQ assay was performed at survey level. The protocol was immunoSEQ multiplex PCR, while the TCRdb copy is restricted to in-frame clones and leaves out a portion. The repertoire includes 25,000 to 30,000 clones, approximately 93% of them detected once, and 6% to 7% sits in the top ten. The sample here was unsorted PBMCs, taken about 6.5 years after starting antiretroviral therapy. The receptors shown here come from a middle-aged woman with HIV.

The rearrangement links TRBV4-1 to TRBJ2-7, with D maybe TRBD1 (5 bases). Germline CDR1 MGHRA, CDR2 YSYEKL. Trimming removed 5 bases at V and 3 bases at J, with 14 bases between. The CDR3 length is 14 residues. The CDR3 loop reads CASSTVQEFYEQYF. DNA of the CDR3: TGCGCCAGCAGCACTGTACAGGAGTTCTACGAGCAGTACTTC.

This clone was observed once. The CDR3 DNA sequence: TGTGCCAGTAGTGGAAGGGGACAGAAGAATTCACCCCTCCACTTT. It yields the protein CASSGRGQKNSPLHF. The chain combines TRBV19 with TRBJ1-6; TRBD1 agrees at 7 bases. Germline V gene sequence: CDR1 LNHDA, CDR2 SQIVND (reference sequence). The V gene end was trimmed by 5 bases and the J gene end by 7 bases; junction bases not matched to a gene: 8. This CDR3 region has 15 residues.